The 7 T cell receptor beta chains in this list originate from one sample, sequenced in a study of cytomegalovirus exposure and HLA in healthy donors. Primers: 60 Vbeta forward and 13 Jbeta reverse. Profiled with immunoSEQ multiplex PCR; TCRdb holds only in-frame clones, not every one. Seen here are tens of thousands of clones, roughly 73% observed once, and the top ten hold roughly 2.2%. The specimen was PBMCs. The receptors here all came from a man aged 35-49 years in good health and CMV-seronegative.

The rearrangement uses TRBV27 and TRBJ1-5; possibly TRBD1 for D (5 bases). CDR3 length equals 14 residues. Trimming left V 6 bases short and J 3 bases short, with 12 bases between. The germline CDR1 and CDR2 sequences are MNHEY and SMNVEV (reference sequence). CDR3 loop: CASRGAVVNQPQHF. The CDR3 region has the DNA TGTGCCAGCAGAGGGGCCGTGGTCAATCAGCCCCAGCATTTT.

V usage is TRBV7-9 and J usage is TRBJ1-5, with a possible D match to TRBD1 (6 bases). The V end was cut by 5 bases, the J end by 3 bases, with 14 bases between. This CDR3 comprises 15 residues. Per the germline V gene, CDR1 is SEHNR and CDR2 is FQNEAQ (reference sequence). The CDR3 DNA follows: TGTGCCAGCAGCGCCGATGGACAGTTCAATCAGCCCCAGCATTTT. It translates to CASSADGQFNQPQHF.

The CDR3 here is CASSFRLGTDYEQYF. CDR3 nucleotides: TGCGCCAGCAGCTTCAGACTTGGGACAGACTACGAGCAGTACTTC. This chain connects TRBV4-1 to TRBJ2-7, with 7 nucleotides matching TRBD1. V lost 5 bases, J lost 3 bases, and 10 bases stayed unmatched. Looked up from germline, CDR1 is MGHRA and CDR2 is YSYEKL. CDR3 length: 15 residues.

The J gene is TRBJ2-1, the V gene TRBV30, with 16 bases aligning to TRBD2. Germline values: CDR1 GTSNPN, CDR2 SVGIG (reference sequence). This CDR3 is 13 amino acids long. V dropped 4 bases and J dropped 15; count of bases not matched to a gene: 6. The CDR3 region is CAWIGTSGRAMFF. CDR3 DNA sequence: TGTGCCTGGATTGGGACTAGCGGGAGGGCCATGTTCTTC.

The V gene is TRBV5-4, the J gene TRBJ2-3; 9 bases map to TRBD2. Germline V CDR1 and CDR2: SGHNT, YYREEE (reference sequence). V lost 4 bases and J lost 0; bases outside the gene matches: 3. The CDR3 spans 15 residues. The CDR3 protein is CASSPTSGSTDTQYF. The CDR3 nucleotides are TGTGCCAGCAGCCCAACTAGCGGGAGCACAGATACGCAGTATTTT.

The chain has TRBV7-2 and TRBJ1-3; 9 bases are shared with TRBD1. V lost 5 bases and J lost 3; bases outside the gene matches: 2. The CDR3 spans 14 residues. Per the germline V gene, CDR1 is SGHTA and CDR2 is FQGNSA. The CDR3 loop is CASSLGQGGNTIYF. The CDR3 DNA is TGTGCCAGCAGCCTGGGACAGGGTGGAAACACCATATATTTT.

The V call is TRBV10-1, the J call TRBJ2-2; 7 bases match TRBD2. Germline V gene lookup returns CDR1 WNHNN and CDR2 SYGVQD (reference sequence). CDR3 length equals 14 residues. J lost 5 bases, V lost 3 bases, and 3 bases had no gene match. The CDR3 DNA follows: TGCGCCAGCAGTGAATGGGGGGGGACCGGGGAGCTGTTTTTT. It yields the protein CASSEWGGTGELFF.